Presented here are 25 T cell receptor beta chains from one specimen sequenced in a study of T cells in Graves' hyperthyroidism and ophthalmopathy. RNA transcripts gave rise to amplified TCR beta CDR3 regions. The TCR CDR3 first-round RT-PCR relied on the HTBI primer set. TCRdb reprocessed the multiplex PCR reads with MiXCR, giving one entry per CDR3 protein. The sample has about 330,000 distinct CDR3 sequences; roughly 13% are singletons. The sequencing sample was made of blood. These receptors all stem from a middle-aged woman with Graves' ophthalmopathy.

The chain links TRBV7-9 to TRBJ2-5; D is ambiguous. This CDR3 region has 14 residues. Per germline, CDR1 SEHNR and CDR2 FQNEAQ (reference sequence). V was shortened by 1 base and J by 0 bases, with 6 bases between the two germline ends. The CDR3 protein is CASSLGKYQETQYF. The CDR3 DNA sequence: TGTGCCAGCAGCTTAGGAAAGTACCAAGAGACCCAGTACTTC. The full variable domain, its missing parts supplied by reference TRBV7-9 and TRBJ2-5, is DTGVSQNPRHKITKRGQNVTFRCDPISEHNRLYWYRQTLGQGPEFLTYFQNEAQLEKSRLLSDRFSAERPKGSFSTLEIQRTEQGDSAMYLCASSLGKYQETQYFGPGTRLLVL.

This clonotype came up many times. V gene TRBV6-1 combines with J gene TRBJ1-6; D remains unclear. The germline V and J ends were trimmed by 5 bases and 10 bases, with 15 bases remaining between them. In germline, CDR1 is MNHNS, CDR2 SASEGT. The CDR3 sequence is 14 residues long. The CDR3 is CASSYTGVESPLHF. The CDR3 DNA is TGTGCCAGCAGTTACACTGGGGTTGAATCACCCCTCCACTTT.

This clonotype appeared many times. The J gene is TRBJ2-6, the V gene TRBV6-1, with D possibly matching TRBD1 (5 bases). Germline assignment: CDR1 MNHNS and CDR2 SASEGT. There are 15 residues in the CDR3. V was trimmed by 2 bases and J by 2 bases, leaving 7 bases between them. The CDR3 region has the DNA TGTGCCAGCAGTGAACAGGGTGCTGGGGCCAACGTCCTGACTTTC. As protein: CASSEQGAGANVLTF.

This clonotype appeared many times. The V and J genes are TRBV12-3 or TRBV12-4 and TRBJ2-3; no firm D call. V was clipped by 2 bases and J by 6 bases, with 12 bases between them. The CDR3 is 14 residues long. CDR3 in amino acids: CASSLYPRSDTQYF. As DNA, the CDR3 is TGTGCCAGCAGTTTATACCCAAGATCCGATACGCAGTATTTT.

The chain joins TRBV29-1 to TRBJ2-5, with a possible D match to TRBD1 (5 bases). Trimming shortened V by 5 bases and J by 1 base, and 8 bases separated the two germline ends. This CDR3 has 12 residues. Germline CDR1 SQVTM, CDR2 ANQGSEA. The CDR3 bases are TGCAGCGTTTCCAGGGTCCAAGAGACCCAGTACTTC. This gives the protein CSVSRVQETQYF.

This clonotype has ten or more counts. The chain recombines TRBV28 with TRBJ1-5, with 8 nucleotides matching TRBD1. The CDR3 is 13 residues long. V lost 10 bases to trimming and J lost 5 bases; unmatched junction nucleotides: 7. Germline V gene sequence: CDR1 MDHEN, CDR2 SYDVKM. The CDR3: CAIETGAHQPQHF. CDR3 bases: TGTGCCATTGAGACAGGGGCTCATCAGCCCCAGCATTTT.

This clonotype was picked up many times. This chain uses TRBV5-6 with TRBJ1-1, with 9 bases lining up with TRBD1. V lost 3 bases and J lost 1; bases outside the gene matches: 4. This CDR3 spans 15 amino acids. Germline V gene lookup returns CDR1 SGHDT and CDR2 YYEEEE. The CDR3: CASSSKGQGNTEAFF. The CDR3, as DNA: TGTGCCAGCAGCTCCAAGGGACAGGGGAACACTGAAGCTTTCTTT.

This clonotype was recorded many times. The chain joins TRBV2 to TRBJ1-1; perhaps TRBD1 as D (6 bases). CDR1 and CDR2 (germline): SNHLY, FYNNEI. The CDR3 totals 14 residues. Trimming cost V 11 bases and J 4 bases, with 20 bases left between them. For the CDR3, the DNA is TGTGCCGGAAGGGGGTATATGAAGGCCACTGAAGCTTTCTTT. This translates into CAGRGYMKATEAFF.

There are many counts of this clonotype. The chain links TRBV11-3 to TRBJ2-1; 7 positions agree with TRBD2. Trimming took 1 base from V and 4 from J; bases not matched to a gene: 1. The germline V gene encodes CDR1 SGHNT and CDR2 YENEEA. The CDR3 has 14 residues. The CDR3 spells CASSLVGGYNEQFF. CDR3 DNA sequence: TGTGCCAGCAGCTTAGTCGGGGGGTACAATGAGCAGTTCTTC. Combining the CDR3 with reference TRBV11-3 and TRBJ2-1 gives the whole variable domain EAGVVQSPRYKIIEKKQPVAFWCNPISGHNTLYWYLQNLGQGPELLIRYENEEAVDDSQLPKDRFSAERLKGVDSTLKIQPAELGDSAVYLCASSLVGGYNEQFFGPGTRLTVL.

CDR3 residues: CATGLGENTDTQYF. The CDR3 nucleotides are TGTGCCACCGGTTTAGGGGAGAACACAGATACGCAGTATTTT. The J gene is TRBJ2-3, the V gene TRBV15; D is tentatively TRBD1 or TRBD2 (5 bases each). This CDR3 region has 14 residues. Germline V gene lookup returns CDR1 LNHNV and CDR2 YYDKDF (reference sequence). V was pared by 8 bases and J by 2 bases, with 14 bases between.

This clonotype was seen a handful of times. This chain links TRBV7-2 with TRBJ1-4; D might be TRBD1 (5 bases). The CDR3 runs to 15 residues. V lost 5 bases and J 6 bases, leaving 16 bases between the germline ends. Germline V gives CDR1 SGHTA, CDR2 FQGNSA. CDR3: CASSRRVGADEKLFF. The CDR3, as DNA: TGTGCCAGCAGCCGCCGTGTAGGGGCCGATGAAAAACTGTTTTTT.

This clonotype was counted at least ten times. This chain connects TRBV3-1 to TRBJ1-1, with TRBD1 as a possible D gene (5 bases). The length of the CDR3 is 14 residues. V gave up 3 bases and J gave up 3 bases, with 11 bases separating them. Germline V lookup: CDR1 LGHDT, CDR2 YNNKEL (reference sequence). CDR3 protein: CASSQEGEYTEAFF. The CDR3 DNA reads as TGTGCCAGCAGCCAGGAAGGGGAGTACACTGAAGCTTTCTTT.

This clonotype was seen ten or more times. The chain is built from TRBV6-1 and TRBJ1-5; D not resolved. CDR1 is MNHNS, CDR2 SASEGT, per germline. The V end lost 6 bases, the J end lost 13 bases, and 13 bases lay between the germline ends. The CDR3 sequence is 11 residues long. The CDR3 region is CASSPPGVQHF. CDR3 bases: TGTGCCAGCAGCCCGCCCGGGGTACAGCATTTT.

This clonotype has a count of ten or more. J is TRBJ2-7 and V is TRBV6-1; D gene uncertain. The germline gives CDR1 MNHNS, CDR2 SASEGT. With 8 bases removed from V and 6 bases from J, the gap between germline ends came to 20 bases. This CDR3 comprises 14 residues. This CDR3 reads CASRTVESSGEQYF. In DNA, the CDR3 is TGTGCCAGCCGAACCGTGGAAAGCTCCGGCGAGCAGTACTTC.

This clonotype was picked up many times. V and J are TRBV2 and TRBJ1-1; 7 nucleotides align to TRBD1. CDR3 length equals 14 residues. V was pared by 6 bases and J by 4 bases, with 8 bases of the junction left unmatched. Germline assignment: CDR1 SNHLY and CDR2 FYNNEI. CDR3 sequence: CASSREAGGTEAFF. The CDR3 bases are TGTGCCAGCAGCCGCGAAGCAGGGGGCACTGAAGCTTTCTTT.

This clonotype was observed many times. V usage is TRBV18 and J usage is TRBJ2-7; 8 bases map to TRBD1. The CDR3 sequence is 13 residues long. V lost 4 bases and J lost 3; bases outside the gene matches: 2. CDR1 KGHSH and CDR2 LQKENI come from the germline V gene. The CDR3 region is CASSLGQVYEQYF. CDR3 DNA: TGTGCCAGCTCACTGGGACAGGTCTACGAGCAGTACTTC.

This sequence joins TRBV3-1 and TRBJ2-7, with a weak D call TRBD2 (7 bases). In germline, CDR1 is LGHDT, CDR2 YNNKEL (reference sequence). The CDR3 runs 15 residues. V was cut by 0 bases and J by 7 bases, with 16 bases left in between. CDR3 nucleotides: TGTGCCAGCAGCCAAGAAGGGGGGGCCCTCCGGGAGCAGTACTTC. The encoded protein is CASSQEGGALREQYF.

This clonotype was found a few times. V gene TRBV30 combines with J gene TRBJ2-7; TRBD2 matches 9 bases. V lost 1 base, J lost 7 bases, and 8 bases stayed unmatched. This CDR3 is built from 14 residues. In germline, CDR1 is GTSNPN, CDR2 SVGIG (reference sequence). The CDR3 sequence: CAWSAGLAMEEQYF. The CDR3 region has the DNA TGTGCCTGGAGTGCCGGACTAGCGATGGAAGAGCAGTACTTC.

About this clonotype itself: Likely a read error: the CDR3 ends without its conserved phenylalanine or tryptophan. V gene TRBV7-2 combines with J gene TRBJ2-5; 10 bases fit TRBD2. Germline trimming cut 6 bases from V and 1 base from J; bases unmatched to any gene: 8. Germline CDR1 is SGHTA and CDR2 is FQGNSA. The CDR3 sequence is 16 residues long. The CDR3 sequence is CASRGGSGRFQETQYS. The CDR3 DNA reads as TGTGCCAGCAGAGGGGGTAGCGGGAGGTTCCAAGAGACCCAGTACTCC.

This clonotype was seen a handful of times. The junction differs from germline at one of its ends, possibly a read error. The chain recombines TRBV7-9 with TRBJ1-2, with unresolved D. Germline V lookup: CDR1 SEHNR, CDR2 FQNEAQ (reference sequence). This CDR3 is 14 amino acids long. The CDR3 bases are TGTGCCAGCAGCTTATTTTTAGGCAGCTATGGCTTCACCTTC. Its protein is CASSLFLGSYGFTF.

This clonotype was seen repeatedly, ten times or more. The chain is built from TRBV11-2 and TRBJ2-5; D remains unclear. The ends were cut back, 5 bases at V and 2 bases at J, with 9 bases in the middle. Germline V CDR1 and CDR2: SGHAT, FQNNGV. This CDR3 is 13 amino acids long. This chain's CDR3 is CASSVGIQETQYF. As DNA, the CDR3 is TGTGCCAGCAGCGTGGGTATACAAGAGACCCAGTACTTC. Together with reference TRBV11-2 and TRBJ2-5, the CDR3 gives the full variable domain: EAGVAQSPRYKIIEKRQSVAFWCNPISGHATLYWYQQILGQGPKLLIQFQNNGVVDDSQLPKDRFSAERLKGVDSTLKIQPAKLEDSAVYLCASSVGIQETQYFGPGTRLLVL.

This clonotype was detected many times. The chain uses TRBV7-8 and TRBJ2-7; D is perhaps TRBD1 (5 bases). The V gene's germline CDR1 is SGHVS and CDR2 FQNEAQ. The V and J ends lost 2 bases and 5 bases respectively, with 16 bases between them. CDR3 length equals 15 residues. The CDR3 DNA is TGTGCCAGCAGCTTAAGGTCAGGGTATCCCCACGAGCAGTACTTC. Protein: CASSLRSGYPHEQYF.

The chain employs TRBV19 and TRBJ2-1, with TRBD2 matching 8 bases. Per germline, CDR1 LNHDA and CDR2 SQIVND (reference sequence). CDR3 length: 17 amino acids. V gave up 1 base and J gave up 4 bases; unmatched junction bases: 9. This CDR3 is CASSIAGLASRYNEQFF. For the CDR3, the DNA is TGTGCCAGTAGTATAGCCGGACTAGCTAGTAGGTACAATGAGCAGTTCTTC.

This clonotype was seen more than once but under ten times. The chain links TRBV18 to TRBJ2-7; no definite D call. CDR3 length equals 15 residues. Per the germline V gene, CDR1 is KGHSH and CDR2 is LQKENI. Deletions cut 2 bases from V and 0 bases from J, with 11 bases between. The CDR3 DNA follows: TGTGCCAGCTCACCAAGAGGAATCGGCTCCTACGAGCAGTACTTC. Translating gives CASSPRGIGSYEQYF.

This clonotype was counted many times. The J gene is TRBJ2-1, the V gene TRBV20-1; TRBD1 matches at 7 bases. This CDR3 has 12 residues. Per germline, CDR1 DFQATT and CDR2 SNEGSKA (reference sequence). V dropped 5 bases and J dropped 9; count of bases not matched to a gene: 7. CDR3 loop: CSASKQGSEQFF. CDR3 coding DNA: TGCAGTGCTTCAAAACAGGGGTCTGAGCAGTTCTTC.